This TCR beta chain stems from a study of blood T cells in healthy people across ages. General study points: Diversity of TCR beta per million T cells declined in a roughly linear way with age.

This clonotype has a handful of counts. Its antigen is currently unknown. Combining a sample-barcoded 5' primer with a J-beta primer mix, a second PCR ran for roughly 6 to 12 cycles. The authors tagged each cDNA molecule using a template-switch adaptor with 12 random nucleotides. TCRdb ran MiXCR on the 5' RACE reads and lists one entry per CDR3 protein. The sample consists of hundreds of thousands of distinct CDR3 sequences, approximately 53% of them appearing once. Trimming took 7 bases from V and 1 from J, leaving 5 bases between them. Germline V CDR1 and CDR2: LGHDT, YNNKEL (reference sequence). CDR3 length equals 13 residues.

The J gene is TRBJ2-6, the V gene TRBV3-1; D is uncertain. What was sequenced was blood. This receptor was obtained from a man aged 35 to 55 in good health. CDR3 nucleotide sequence: TGTGCCAGCACCGGGTCTGGGGCCAACGTCCTGACTTTC. Protein sequence: CASTGSGANVLTF.